The rows below give T cell receptor beta chains drawn from one sample of a study of PD-L1 blockade in urothelial cancer. Measured with immunoSEQ multiplex PCR; TCRdb has only the in-frame clones, and not every one. This table has about 120,000 clones, about 84% appearing once. The sample here was PBMCs, taken around atezolizumab (anti-PD-L1) treatment. The receptor source for this set is a man over 45 with urothelial cancer. CDR3s include the opening cysteine and the closing phenylalanine or tryptophan. Fields, in order: clone size, J gene, V gene, D gene, CDR3 protein, CDR3 DNA. The D gene is left open where the match is weak. Size values are once, few and many counts, or a class for expanded clones, and some rows have none.

>-|TRBJ1-5|TRBV7-8|-
CASSLASGASNQPQHF
TGTGCCAGCAGCTTAGCGTCAGGGGCGTCCAATCAGCCCCAGCATTTT
>-|TRBJ1-2|TRBV6-6|-
CASSWGSRGPGYTF
TGTGCCAGCAGTTGGGGATCTAGAGGGCCTGGCTACACCTTC
>few|TRBJ1-3|TRBV2|-
CASSEDRTAGNTIYF
TGTGCCAGCAGTGAAGACAGGACCGCTGGAAACACCATATATTTT
>-|TRBJ2-5|TRBV18|TRBD1
CASSPPGQQETQYF
TGTGCCAGCTCACCGCCGGGACAGCAAGAGACCCAGTACTTC
>-|TRBJ1-5|TRBV6-1|-
CASSKQVLGQPQHF
TGTGCCAGCAGCAAACAGGTGTTGGGGCAGCCCCAGCATTTT
>-|TRBJ1-5|TRBV6-6|TRBD1
CASSAQGYNQPQHF
TGTGCCAGCAGTGCACAGGGGTATAATCAGCCCCAGCATTTT
>-|TRBJ2-3|TRBV9|TRBD2
CASSGILAGGWNTQYF
TGTGCCAGCAGCGGAATTCTAGCGGGAGGATGGAATACGCAGTATTTT
>-|TRBJ2-1|TRBV5-4|TRBD1
CASSPKGDRNYNEQFF
TGTGCCAGCAGCCCGAAAGGGGACAGAAACTACAATGAGCAGTTCTTC
>once|TRBJ2-2|TRBV6-6|-
CASTRDGGELFF
TGTGCCTCAACGCGGGACGGCGGGGAGCTGTTTTTT
>few|TRBJ1-6|TRBV25-1|-
CASTGQNNSPLHF
TGTGCCAGCACCGGACAGAATAATTCACCCCTCCACTTT
>-|TRBJ1-2|TRBV5-4|-
CASSPGTTSGYTF
TGTGCCAGCAGCCCCGGGACAACTTCTGGCTACACCTTC
>-|TRBJ2-4|TRBV6-5|-
CASMGLAKNIQYF
TGTGCCAGCATGGGGCTAGCCAAAAACATTCAGTACTTC
>-|TRBJ2-1|TRBV9|TRBD2
CASSATSGSSYNEQFF
TGTGCCAGCAGCGCGACTAGCGGAAGCTCCTACAATGAGCAGTTCTTC
>-|TRBJ2-1|TRBV19|TRBD2
CASSKRTGTSQNEQFF
TGTGCCAGTAGTAAAAGGACCGGGACTAGTCAGAATGAGCAGTTCTTC
>-|TRBJ1-3|TRBV11-2|-
CASSSPKQGHLPSGNTIYF
TGTGCCAGCAGCTCACCAAAGCAGGGACACCTTCCCTCTGGAAACACCATATATTTT
>-|TRBJ1-2|TRBV18|TRBD1
CASSPNQGARNGYTF
TGTGCCAGCTCACCGAATCAGGGGGCGCGGAATGGCTACACCTTC
>-|TRBJ2-1|TRBV5-1|-
CASSITGAKGNEQFF
TGCGCCAGCAGCATAACGGGAGCAAAAGGCAATGAGCAGTTCTTC
>-|TRBJ2-6|TRBV4-1|TRBD2
CASHPGLAGGYNSGANVLTF
TGCGCCAGCCACCCCGGACTAGCGGGAGGGTACAACTCTGGGGCCAACGTCCTGACTTTC
>-|TRBJ1-1|TRBV12-5|-
CASAQAGAVSEAFF
TGTGCTAGTGCCCAAGCAGGGGCGGTGTCTGAAGCTTTCTTT
>-|TRBJ1-4|TRBV4-1|-
CASSQERVEDLTNEKLFF
TGCGCCAGCAGCCAAGAACGCGTGGAAGACTTAACTAATGAAAAACTGTTTTTT
>few|TRBJ1-6|TRBV4-1|TRBD1
CASSQGQRQGGSPLHF
TGCGCCAGCAGCCAAGGGCAGCGACAGGGAGGTTCACCCCTCCACTTT
>once|TRBJ2-5|TRBV7-2|TRBD1
CASSSRGRGQGAKTQYF
TGTGCCAGCAGCTCCCGAGGGCGGGGACAGGGGGCGAAGACCCAGTACTTC
>-|TRBJ1-2|TRBV19|-
CASKDGANYGYTF
TGTGCCAGTAAAGACGGAGCTAACTATGGCTACACCTTC
>-|TRBJ1-1|TRBV2|-
CASSEAGGNTEAFF
TGTGCCAGCAGTGAAGCAGGGGGGAACACTGAAGCTTTCTTT
>-|TRBJ2-1|TRBV5-1|TRBD1
CASSIGQGGNEQFF
TGCGCCAGCAGCATCGGACAGGGAGGCAATGAGCAGTTCTTC
>-|TRBJ2-7|TRBV6-1|-
CASSDRGRVEQYF
TGTGCCAGCAGTGACAGGGGTCGGGTCGAGCAGTACTTC
>-|TRBJ2-1|TRBV6-6|TRBD1
CASSYSRDRGNEQFF
TGTGCCAGCAGTTACTCGAGAGACAGGGGCAATGAGCAGTTCTTC
>-|TRBJ2-1|TRBV6-5|TRBD2
CASSYASGSYNEQFF
TGTGCCAGCAGTTACGCTAGCGGATCCTACAATGAGCAGTTCTTC
>-|TRBJ1-2|TRBV9|TRBD1
CASSAGQGAGGYTF
TGTGCCAGCAGCGCAGGACAGGGGGCAGGAGGCTACACCTTC
>-|TRBJ2-5|TRBV7-2|-
CASSLVGRGEEAQYF
TGTGCCAGCAGCTTAGTGGGTAGAGGGGAGGAGGCCCAGTACTTC
>-|TRBJ2-4|TRBV4-1|TRBD2
CASSQPGLASNIQYF
TGCGCCAGCAGCCAGCCGGGACTAGCGTCGAACATTCAGTACTTC
>-|TRBJ1-2|TRBV2|-
CAAGRGEDYGYTF
TGTGCCGCGGGGCGGGGAGAGGACTATGGCTACACCTTC
>-|TRBJ2-5|TRBV4-1|-
CASSQEVRAGSKKTQYF
TGCGCCAGCAGCCAAGAGGTCCGCGCAGGGTCTAAGAAGACCCAGTACTTC